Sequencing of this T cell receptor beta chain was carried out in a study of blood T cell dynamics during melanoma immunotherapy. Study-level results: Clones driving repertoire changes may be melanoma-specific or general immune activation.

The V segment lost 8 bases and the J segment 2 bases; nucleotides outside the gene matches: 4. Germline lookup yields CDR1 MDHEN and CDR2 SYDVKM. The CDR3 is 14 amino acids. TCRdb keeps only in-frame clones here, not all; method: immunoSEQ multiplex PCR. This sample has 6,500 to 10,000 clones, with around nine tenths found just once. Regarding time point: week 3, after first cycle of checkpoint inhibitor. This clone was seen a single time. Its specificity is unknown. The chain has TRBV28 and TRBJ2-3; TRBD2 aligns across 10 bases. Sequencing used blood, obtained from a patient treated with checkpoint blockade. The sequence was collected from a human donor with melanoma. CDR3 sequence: CASRSGGDTDTQYF. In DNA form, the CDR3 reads TGTGCCAGCCGGAGCGGGGGGGACACAGATACGCAGTATTTT.